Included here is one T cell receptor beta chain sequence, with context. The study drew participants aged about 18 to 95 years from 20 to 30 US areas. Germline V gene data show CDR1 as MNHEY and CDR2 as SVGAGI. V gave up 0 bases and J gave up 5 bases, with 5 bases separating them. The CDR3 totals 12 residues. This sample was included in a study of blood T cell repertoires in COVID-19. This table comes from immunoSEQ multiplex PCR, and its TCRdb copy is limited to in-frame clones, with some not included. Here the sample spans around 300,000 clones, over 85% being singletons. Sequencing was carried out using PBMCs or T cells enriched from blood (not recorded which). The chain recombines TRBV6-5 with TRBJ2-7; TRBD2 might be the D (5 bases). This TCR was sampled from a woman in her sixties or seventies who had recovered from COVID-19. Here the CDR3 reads CASSYSRDEQYF. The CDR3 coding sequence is TGTGCCAGCAGTTACTCGCGGGACGAGCAGTACTTC.